This T cell receptor beta chain was captured by sequencing in a study of cytomegalovirus exposure and HLA in healthy donors. On this clone: Antigen specificity is unknown.

Overall study results and limits: Later analysis showed TCR association rates varying by HLA locus, highest for DRB1 and lowest for HLA-C. TCR beta chains numbering 150 to 200 were designated cytomegalovirus-associated. V- and J-gene trimming of TCR beta was linked (in a later analysis) to a missense DCLRE1C variant.

Primers for the PCR totalled 60 Vbeta and 13 Jbeta. The method was immunoSEQ multiplex PCR; TCRdb's version includes in-frame clones alone and lacks a portion of them. Listed are about 140,000 clones; 0.8% to 1% falls within the top ten. At sampling all donors were nominally healthy, likely with unrecorded immune exposures. Per the germline V gene, CDR1 is MGHRA and CDR2 is YSYEKL. Trimming took 4 bases from V and 5 from J, leaving 17 bases between them. There are 15 residues in the CDR3. The receptor comes from a male donor in good health and CMV-seronegative. The sample was PBMCs. The J gene is TRBJ1-1, the V gene TRBV4-1; perhaps TRBD1 as D (6 bases). In DNA form, the CDR3 reads TGCGCCAGCAGCCTGAGACAGGAAAGTCTGACTGAAGCTTTCTTT. This sequence encodes CASSLRQESLTEAFF.